Below are 10 T cell receptor beta chains sequenced from a single sample in a study of blood T cell repertoires in COVID-19. Clones were read by immunoSEQ multiplex PCR, and TCRdb kept only the in-frame ones, dropping some. This sample carries about 220,000 clones, about 85% of them seen once, and the ten largest clones take about 20%. The sample comprised peripheral blood. These receptors all stem from a man aged 25-40 years with active or convalescent COVID-19.

This chain connects TRBV9 to TRBJ1-2; D call uncertain. Trimming removed 4 bases at V and 8 bases at J, with 15 bases between. The CDR3 has 13 residues. Germline-derived CDR1 and CDR2 are SGDLS and YYNGEE. CDR3 loop: CASSLPPGGGYTF. CDR3 DNA: TGTGCCAGCAGCCTCCCTCCGGGAGGGGGCTACACCTTC.

CDR3 in DNA: TGTGCCAGCAGCTACGGACTACCCACAGATACGCAGTATTTT. It is translated as CASSYGLPTDTQYF. The chain carries TRBV5-6 and TRBJ2-3, with D maybe TRBD2 (6 bases). Germline V gene data show CDR1 as SGHDT and CDR2 as YYEEEE. The CDR3 has 14 residues. V was pared by 3 bases and J by 2 bases, with 10 bases between.

CDR3 coding DNA: TGTGCCAGCAGTCCCGGACTAGCCGTATTCTACAATGAGCAGTTCTTC. Protein sequence: CASSPGLAVFYNEQFF. The chain employs TRBV28 and TRBJ2-1; 8 bases align to TRBD2. Germline assignment: CDR1 MDHEN and CDR2 SYDVKM. The CDR3 sequence is 16 residues long. Trimming at V came to 5 bases and at J to 3 bases, leaving 9 bases not matched to a gene.

In its sample, this clone was seen a few times. This chain links TRBV30 with TRBJ1-2; 8 nucleotides agree with TRBD1. The CDR3 sequence is 15 residues long. The germline V gene has CDR1 GTSNPN and CDR2 SVGIG (reference sequence). V trimming: 0 bases; J trimming: 4 bases; junction bases outside the gene matches: 7. The CDR3 reads CAWSVQGVRGYGYTF. CDR3 DNA: TGTGCCTGGAGTGTACAGGGGGTCAGGGGCTATGGCTACACCTTC. Combining the CDR3 with reference TRBV30 and TRBJ1-2 gives the whole variable domain SQTIHQWPATLVQPVGSPLSLECTVEGTSNPNLYWYRQAAGRGLQLLFYSVGIGQISSEVPQNLSASRPQDRQFILSSKKLLLSDSGFYLCAWSVQGVRGYGYTFGSGTRLTVV.

Only one count was recorded for this clone. The chain links TRBV4-1 to TRBJ1-1, with D unclear. The V gene lost 5 bases and the J gene lost 1 base, with 5 bases spanning the gap. Germline loops: CDR1 MGHRA, CDR2 YSYEKL. The CDR3 extends over 12 amino acids. The CDR3 loop reads CASSAANTEAFF. Here the CDR3 DNA reads TGCGCCAGCAGCGCGGCGAACACTGAAGCTTTCTTT.

The rearrangement uses TRBV28 and TRBJ1-5, with TRBD1 as a possible D gene (5 bases). Germline V CDR1 and CDR2: MDHEN, SYDVKM. CDR3 size: 14 residues. The V end was cut by 5 bases, the J end by 3 bases, with 11 bases between. DNA for the CDR3: TGTGCCAGCAGTCGGGGGGGGACCAATCAGCCCCAGCATTTT. It translates to CASSRGGTNQPQHF.

This clone came up once. The chain combines TRBV28 with TRBJ1-5, with TRBD1 as a possible D gene (5 bases). Trimming removed 8 bases from V and 2 bases from J, with 25 bases in between. CDR1 is MDHEN and CDR2 is SYDVKM in the germline V gene. This CDR3 is 18 amino acids long. CDR3 bases: TGTGCCAGCTTTGGCTCGCGGAGGGGTCCCCGGGGCAATCAGCCCCAGCATTTT. Translating it yields CASFGSRRGPRGNQPQHF.

V and J are TRBV7-2 and TRBJ2-1; a weak D match, TRBD1 (6 bases). The CDR3 consists of 17 residues. In germline, CDR1 is SGHTA, CDR2 FQGNSA. V was pared by 1 base and J by 1 base, with 14 bases between. CDR3 protein: CASSLVPQGRSYNEQFF. In nucleotides, the CDR3 is TGTGCCAGCAGCTTAGTACCACAGGGTAGATCCTACAATGAGCAGTTCTTC.

V gene TRBV5-1 combines with J gene TRBJ2-7, with D perhaps TRBD1 (5 bases). Between the trimmed V and J ends, which lost 0 bases and 3 bases, there was a span of 7 bases. The CDR3 covers 13 residues. CDR1 is SGHRS, CDR2 YFSETQ, per germline. The CDR3 DNA reads TGCGCCAGCAGCTTGGGACAGAACTACGAGCAGTACTTC. This translates into CASSLGQNYEQYF.

The chain joins TRBV2 to TRBJ2-2, with TRBD1 matching 7 bases. The V gene's germline CDR1 is SNHLY and CDR2 FYNNEI. J gave up 6 bases and V 6 bases, and 7 bases lay outside the gene matches. This CDR3 has 14 amino acids. CDR3 DNA: TGTGCCAGCAGCACAGGGGATACCCCCGGGGAGCTGTTTTTT. This translates into CASSTGDTPGELFF. Drawing the rest from reference TRBV2 and TRBJ2-2, the complete variable domain is EPEVTQTPSHQVTQMGQEVILRCVPISNHLYFYWYRQILGQKVEFLVSFYNNEISEKSEIFDDQFSVERPDGSNFTLKIRSTKLEDSAMYFCASSTGDTPGELFFGEGSRLTVL.